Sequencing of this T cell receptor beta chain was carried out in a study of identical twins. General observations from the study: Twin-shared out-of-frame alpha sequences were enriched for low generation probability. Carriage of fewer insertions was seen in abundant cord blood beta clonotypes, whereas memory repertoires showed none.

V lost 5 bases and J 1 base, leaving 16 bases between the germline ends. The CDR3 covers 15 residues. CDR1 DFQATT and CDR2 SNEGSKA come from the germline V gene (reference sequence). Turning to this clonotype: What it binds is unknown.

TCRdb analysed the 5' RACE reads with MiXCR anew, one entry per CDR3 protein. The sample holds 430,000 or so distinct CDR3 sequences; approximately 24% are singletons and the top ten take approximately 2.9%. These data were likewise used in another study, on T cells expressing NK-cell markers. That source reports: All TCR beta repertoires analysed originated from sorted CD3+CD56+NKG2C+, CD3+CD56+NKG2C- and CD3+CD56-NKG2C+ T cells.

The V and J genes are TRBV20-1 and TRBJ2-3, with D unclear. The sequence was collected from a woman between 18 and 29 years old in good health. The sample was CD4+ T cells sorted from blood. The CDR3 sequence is CSARRPAQGTDTQYF. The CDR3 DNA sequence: TGCAGTGCTCGCCGCCCAGCTCAGGGCACAGATACGCAGTATTTT.